Listed here is a single T cell receptor beta chain. The antigen is unknown. The data derive from a study of cytomegalovirus exposure and HLA in healthy donors. The study, taken as a whole, reports: In a later analysis, TCR association rates varied by HLA locus: DRB1 most, HLA-C fewest.

Primers for the PCR totalled 60 Vbeta and 13 Jbeta. Clones were read by immunoSEQ multiplex PCR, and TCRdb kept only the in-frame ones, dropping some. The table records some 69,000 clones, around 70% of them present only once. Germline V lookup: CDR1 SGDLS, CDR2 YYNGEE. The CDR3 loop spans 15 amino acids. Trimming cost V 0 bases and J 7 bases, with 13 bases left between them. The J gene is TRBJ1-4, the V gene TRBV9, with D unclear. The receptor was isolated from a male donor in good health and CMV-seropositive. The sequencing input was PBMCs. The CDR3 DNA follows: TGTGCCAGCAGCGTAGGGCCGACCCGGGGTGAAAAACTGTTTTTT. Translated, it gives CASSVGPTRGEKLFF.